Included here is one T cell receptor beta chain sequence, with context. This clone was counted a single time. The clone's antigen remains unknown. Per-base qualities were not stored, and no clone one base away is much larger. A distance of 14 bases separates the germline ends of V and J, which lose 1 base and 5 bases respectively. The CDR3 measures 15 amino acids from cysteine to phenylalanine. Only the CDR3 region is kept as DNA, spanning 45 bases read in frame from base 1. The germline V gene specifies LGHNA as CDR1 and YSLEER as CDR2. This entry comes from a study of blood T cell repertoires in COVID-19 (dated by TCRdb to the early 2020s). About the full investigation: Collaborator samples came from the United States, Italy and Spain and covered acute and convalescent phases of COVID-19. A de-identified subject ID, COVID-19 status, age in years and sex were almost always included in the sample metadata. Deeply sampled blood TCRbeta repertoires from subjects exposed to, actively infected with, or recovered from COVID-19 were included in the dataset. The repertoires were made available in a free public database intended to serve as a resource for research on the immune response to SARS-CoV-2. Samples were obtained from the ongoing ImmuneRACE study (first 160 participants) and from over 1,000 subjects provided by 6 global collaborators. HLA class I and class II types, where available, came from metadata supplied by the sample provider rather than from assay-based typing. The material from the prospective study consisted of cDNA or gDNA derived from T cells, B-cell-depleted T cells, or PBMCs.

TCRbeta CDR3 regions were amplified from genomic DNA using the immunoSEQ Assay, a bias-controlled multiplex PCR. As for how the authors treated the data: Nucleated cell counts per sample were estimated from amplification of reference gene primers within the assay. To quantify the absolute abundance of each unique TCRbeta CDR3 rearrangement, sequence reads were collapsed and filtered. For each sample, productive Simpson clonality was calculated as the square root of Simpson's diversity index over productive rearrangements. TCRdb carries this immuneACCESS record with in-frame sequences only. Its versions omit some clonotypes, under half of them owing to an unresolved V gene in the studies checked, with the rest unexplained. V, J and clone size are those of that table, while D and trimming were read from the DNA. Present in this sample are under 300,000 clones, approximately 82% of which were seen just once. The ten biggest clones cover 2% to 2.5% of the sample.

Another Seattle source contributed samples from volunteer blood donors who had recovered from COVID-19. Whole blood was collected in K2EDTA tubes by collaborating institutions according to the institutions' own protocols. Collaborator samples were shipped for TCRbeta analysis as frozen whole blood, isolated PBMCs, or DNA extracted from either sample type. General findings and caveats noted by the study authors: Clinical and demographic metadata were provided uncurated, with the amount varying by source and participant.

The specimen sequenced was peripheral blood. This sequence originates from a man aged 35-49 years who had recovered from COVID-19. The chain couples TRBV4-3 to TRBJ1-2; no confident D gene assignment can be made. The bases are TGCGCCAGCAGCCAAGGCAATCGGAGTCCTTATGGCTACACCTTC. This encodes CASSQGNRSPYGYTF.